This TCR beta chain was obtained from a study of cytomegalovirus exposure and HLA in healthy donors. Looking at the study overall: HLA-typed donors were the source of approximately 85 million unique TCRs held in an early data release.

Study-level findings and limits: The investigators catalogued 164 TCR beta chains as cytomegalovirus-associated.

Turning to this clone: Its cognate antigen is unknown.

PCR used 60 Vbeta primers and 13 Jbeta primers. The protocol was immunoSEQ multiplex PCR, while the TCRdb copy is restricted to in-frame clones and leaves out a portion. This sample lists 200,000 to 250,000 clones; its ten largest clones have less than 1%. Trimming removed 4 bases from V and 5 bases from J, with 11 bases in between. The V gene's germline CDR1 is MNHNS and CDR2 SASEGT. The CDR3 runs to 13 residues. J is TRBJ2-5 and V is TRBV6-1; TRBD2 might be the D (6 bases). The source is a woman under 40 in good health and CMV-seropositive. Sequencing was done on a sample of PBMCs. The CDR3 loop is CASSVRGGETQYF. DNA for the CDR3: TGTGCCAGCAGTGTCCGGGGAGGCGAGACCCAGTACTTC.